The 14 T cell receptor beta chains below were found in one sample sequenced in a study of neurological immune-mediated disorders (dated by TCRdb to between 2018 and 2020). Library creation used 5' RACE. The instrument given in TCRdb is Illumina HiSeq 2500. TCRdb handled the public reads itself, with Q25 trimming in fastp and clone calling in MiXCR, and kept productive beta chains. Each CDR3 protein appears once, grouped with its most common genes and DNA. This sample gives roughly 46,000 distinct CDR3 sequences in total; about 1.8% of them show up just once. The ten largest clones represent around 2.1% of the sample. The material sequenced was PBMCs. The origin of the receptors is a woman aged 40 to 50 with multiple sclerosis.

CDR3 sequence (DNA): TGTGCCAGCAGGGGCCAGAATGCCGGGGAGCTGTTTTTT. This encodes CASRGQNAGELFF. The chain joins TRBV2 to TRBJ2-2; D is ambiguous. The CDR3 length is 13 residues. With 6 bases removed from V and 6 bases from J, the gap between germline ends came to 11 bases. Per the germline V gene, CDR1 is SNHLY and CDR2 is FYNNEI.

In its sample, this clonotype was seen many times. A read error is possible here, since a much larger clone lies one base away. No conserved phenylalanine or tryptophan is present at the end of the CDR3, so a read error is the likely explanation. The genes are TRBV29-1 and TRBJ1-1, with D unclear. This CDR3 has 12 residues. Trimming removed 7 bases from V and 0 bases from J, with 9 bases in between. Germline assignment: CDR1 SQVTM and CDR2 ANQGSEA. The CDR3 bases are TGCAGCGCCTCCCAAGTGAACACTGAAGCTTTCTGT. This gives the protein CSASQVNTEAFC.

This clonotype was detected many times. The rearrangement links TRBV12-3 or TRBV12-4 to TRBJ1-4; 12 bases map to TRBD1. V was pared by 6 bases and J by 8 bases, with 7 bases of the junction left unmatched. The CDR3 extends over 15 amino acids. The CDR3 here is CASRTGTGGREKLFF. CDR3 sequence (DNA): TGTGCCAGCAGGACCGGGACAGGGGGCCGAGAAAAACTGTTTTTT.

This clonotype has ten or more counts. This chain joins TRBV20-1 and TRBJ2-3, with TRBD2 matching 10 bases. J lost 0 bases, V lost 5 bases, and 8 bases had no gene match. CDR3 size: 16 residues. CDR1 is DFQATT and CDR2 is SNEGSKA in the germline V gene (reference sequence). The CDR3 protein is CSAENPTSGSTDTQYF. Here the CDR3 DNA reads TGCAGTGCTGAAAACCCGACTAGCGGGAGCACAGATACGCAGTATTTT.

This clonotype was observed at least ten times. The CDR3 is CASSLGQGDPEAFF. The CDR3 DNA reads TGTGCCAGCAGTTTAGGACAGGGGGACCCTGAAGCTTTCTTT. The V gene is TRBV12-3 or TRBV12-4, the J gene TRBJ1-1; 9 bases fit TRBD1. This CDR3 has 14 amino acids. Unmatched junction bases numbered 3, after V lost 1 base and J lost 6 bases.

This clonotype was seen at least ten times. This chain links TRBV6-5 with TRBJ1-1, with D maybe TRBD1 (5 bases). V lost 5 bases and J 0 bases, leaving 10 bases between the germline ends. The CDR3 totals 14 residues. CDR1 and CDR2 from the germline V gene are MNHEY and SVGAGI. The CDR3 is CASSGDSLNTEAFF. DNA for the CDR3: TGTGCCAGCAGTGGCGACAGTTTGAACACTGAAGCTTTCTTT.

This clonotype was observed at least ten times. The V and J genes are TRBV29-1 and TRBJ2-3; D may be TRBD1 (6 bases). There are 15 residues in the CDR3. Deletions cut 7 bases from V and 2 bases from J, with 19 bases between. In germline, CDR1 is SQVTM, CDR2 ANQGSEA. The CDR3 loop reads CSGYPGQTHTDTQYF. CDR3 sequence (DNA): TGCAGCGGCTACCCCGGACAGACGCACACAGATACGCAGTATTTT.

This clonotype was counted at least ten times. DNA for the CDR3: TGTGCCAGCAGCTTGGTCAGGAACAATGAGCAGTTCTTC. It is translated as CASSLVRNNEQFF. The chain has TRBV5-6 and TRBJ2-1; D not resolved. Between the trimmed V and J ends, which lost 0 bases and 5 bases, there was a span of 6 bases. The CDR3 is made up of 13 amino acids. Germline CDR1 and CDR2: SGHDT and YYEEEE.

This clonotype was picked up many times. V gene TRBV6-6 combines with J gene TRBJ2-1; 7 positions match TRBD1. This CDR3 is 17 amino acids long. Looked up from germline, CDR1 is MNHNY and CDR2 is SVGAGI (reference sequence). The V segment lost 5 bases and the J segment 2 bases; nucleotides outside the gene matches: 12. The CDR3 spells CASSTPIGTETYNEQFF. Written as DNA, the CDR3 is TGTGCCAGCAGTACACCCATCGGGACAGAAACCTACAATGAGCAGTTCTTC.

At least ten counts were recorded for this clonotype. The genes are TRBV25-1 and TRBJ2-5; possibly TRBD2 for D (6 bases). The V end lost 3 bases, the J end lost 5 bases, and 19 bases lay between the germline ends. CDR3 length equals 16 residues. Germline V CDR1 and CDR2: MGHDK, SYGVNS. CDR3: CASSDLFGRGPETQYF. CDR3 sequence (DNA): TGTGCCAGCAGTGACCTTTTCGGGAGAGGGCCGGAGACCCAGTACTTC.

This clonotype came up many times. V gene TRBV11-2 combines with J gene TRBJ1-4; D is ambiguous. CDR3 length equals 16 residues. The germline gives CDR1 SGHAT, CDR2 FQNNGV. Trimming cost V 3 bases and J 0 bases, with 11 bases left between them. In nucleotides, the CDR3 is TGTGCCAGCAGCTTGAACTGGGTCTCAACTAATGAAAAACTGTTTTTT. Amino acid sequence: CASSLNWVSTNEKLFF.

At least ten counts were recorded for this clonotype. The chain has TRBV18 and TRBJ1-4; perhaps TRBD1 as D (5 bases). Germline assignment: CDR1 KGHSH and CDR2 LQKENI. There are 13 residues in the CDR3. Trimming pared 3 bases from V and 8 bases from J, leaving 10 bases between. This CDR3 is CASSPRAGEKLFF. The CDR3 DNA reads as TGTGCCAGCTCACCCAGGGCTGGGGAAAAACTGTTTTTT.

This clonotype was seen at least ten times. V gene TRBV5-1 combines with J gene TRBJ1-1; perhaps TRBD1 as D (5 bases). The germline V gene has CDR1 SGHRS and CDR2 YFSETQ. V lost 1 base to trimming and J lost 0 bases, with 10 bases between them. There are 15 residues in the CDR3. The CDR3 DNA reads as TGCGCCAGCAGCTTGTCTCAGGGACTGAACACTGAAGCTTTCTTT. Its translation: CASSLSQGLNTEAFF.

This clonotype was detected ten times or more. The chain uses TRBV10-3 and TRBJ1-5, with D possibly TRBD1 on 6 matching bases. Per the germline V gene, CDR1 is ENHRY and CDR2 is SYGVKD. The CDR3 totals 14 residues. With 11 bases removed from V and 5 bases from J, the gap between germline ends came to 19 bases. CDR3 sequence: CASKGGGRDQPQHF. Written as DNA, the CDR3 is TGTGCCTCCAAGGGAGGGGGTAGGGATCAGCCCCAGCATTTT.